One sample yielded the 2 T cell receptor beta chains listed below, sequenced in a study of identifying expanded T cells in peripheral blood. TCRdb's copy holds only in-frame clones and misses some; the assay was immunoSEQ multiplex PCR. Of around 68,000 clones listed, 87% are singletons. The sequencing sample was made of blood. The source of these receptors is a person between 18 and 75 years old in good health.

The chain uses TRBV28 and TRBJ1-2; D uncertain. This CDR3 region has 13 residues. Germline loops: CDR1 MDHEN, CDR2 SYDVKM. Trimming pared 3 bases from V and 0 bases from J, leaving 5 bases between. CDR3 protein: CASSFDANYGYTF. In DNA form, the CDR3 reads TGTGCCAGCAGTTTCGACGCTAACTATGGCTACACCTTC.

The rearrangement uses TRBV9 and TRBJ2-1; possible D gene TRBD1, 7 bases. CDR3 length: 15 residues. Germline V gene sequence: CDR1 SGDLS, CDR2 YYNGEE. V was pared by 0 bases and J by 10 bases, with 17 bases between. The CDR3 loop reads CASSVVSGGSREQFF. In DNA form, the CDR3 reads TGTGCCAGCAGCGTAGTTTCAGGGGGGTCTAGGGAGCAGTTCTTC. The full variable domain, completed using reference TRBV9 and TRBJ2-1, is DSGVTQTPKHLITATGQRVTLRCSPRSGDLSVYWYQQSLDQGLQFLIQYYNGEERAKGNILERFSAQQFPDLHSELNLSSLELGDSALYFCASSVVSGGSREQFFGPGTRLTVL.